This passage covers 20 T cell receptor beta chains from one sample sequenced in a study of T cell responses to AZD1222 COVID-19 vaccine. This table comes from immunoSEQ multiplex PCR, and its TCRdb copy is limited to in-frame clones, with some not included. The sample contains about 120,000 clones, about 90% of which appear only once. The sample consisted of peripheral blood, taken on day 0 of AZD1222 vaccination. These TCRs come from an adult in good health.

This chain connects TRBV2 to TRBJ2-1; 14 bases agree with TRBD2. Germline V gene lookup returns CDR1 SNHLY and CDR2 FYNNEI. This CDR3 contains 14 residues. The V segment lost 4 bases and the J segment 8 bases; nucleotides outside the gene matches: 1. The CDR3 loop is CASSGLAGGDEQFF. The CDR3 DNA follows: TGTGCCAGCAGTGGACTAGCGGGAGGGGATGAGCAGTTCTTC.

The chain joins TRBV5-4 to TRBJ1-2, with no clear D. Germline assignment: CDR1 SGHNT and CDR2 YYREEE (reference sequence). This CDR3 is built from 13 residues. Between the trimmed V and J ends, which lost 0 bases and 4 bases, there was a span of 7 bases. Here the CDR3 reads CASSLDGLYGYTF. CDR3 in DNA: TGTGCCAGCAGCTTGGACGGCCTCTATGGCTACACCTTC.

The V gene is TRBV10-1, the J gene TRBJ2-7, with TRBD2 identical over 7 bases. This CDR3 has 13 residues. V lost 4 bases, J lost 6 bases, and 6 bases stayed unmatched. Germline V gene lookup returns CDR1 WNHNN and CDR2 SYGVQD (reference sequence). DNA of the CDR3: TGCGCCAGCAGTGGGTACTCGGGAGGCGAGCAGTACTTC. Translated, it gives CASSGYSGGEQYF.

J is TRBJ1-5 and V is TRBV2; D gene unclear. This CDR3 is 14 amino acids long. Germline V lookup: CDR1 SNHLY, CDR2 FYNNEI. Between the trimmed V and J ends, which lost 4 bases and 1 base, there was a span of 8 bases. The CDR3 bases are TGTGCCAGCAGTGTAAGGCAGAGCAATCAGCCCCAGCATTTT. Translation gives CASSVRQSNQPQHF.

V is TRBV6-6 and J is TRBJ2-5; no clear D. The CDR3 sequence is 13 residues long. The ends were cut back, 0 bases at V and 4 bases at J, with 6 bases in the middle. The germline gives CDR1 MNHNY, CDR2 SVGAGI (reference sequence). The CDR3 DNA is TGTGCCAGCAGTTACTCATATTCAGAGACCCAGTACTTC. Protein: CASSYSYSETQYF.

The chain joins TRBV5-1 to TRBJ2-3, with 10 bases that match TRBD2. The J segment lost 3 bases and the V segment lost 4 bases, leaving 2 bases of the junction unmatched. Germline V gives CDR1 SGHRS, CDR2 YFSETQ. CDR3 length equals 14 residues. The CDR3 is CASSRTSGTDTQYF. DNA of the CDR3: TGCGCCAGCAGCCGGACTAGCGGAACAGATACGCAGTATTTT.

The chain couples TRBV6-4 to TRBJ1-1, with D hard to call. This CDR3 spans 13 amino acids. Trimming left V 3 bases short and J 2 bases short, with 7 bases between. Germline V gene data show CDR1 as MRHNA and CDR2 as SNTAGT. The CDR3 protein is CASSEVENTEAFF. In DNA, the CDR3 is TGTGCCAGCAGTGAAGTCGAAAACACTGAAGCTTTCTTT.

The chain recombines TRBV7-8 with TRBJ1-2; D is unresolved. With 5 bases removed from V and 8 bases from J, the gap between germline ends came to 18 bases. CDR1 and CDR2 (germline): SGHVS, FQNEAQ. The CDR3 has 14 amino acids. CDR3 amino acids: CASSPPVLGSGYTF. The CDR3, as DNA: TGTGCCAGCAGCCCACCTGTCCTGGGCAGCGGCTACACCTTC.

The rearrangement links TRBV24-1 to TRBJ2-1; unclear D gene. With 7 bases removed from V and 3 bases from J, the gap between germline ends came to 3 bases. CDR3 length: 11 residues. The V gene's germline CDR1 is KGHDR and CDR2 SFDVKD. CDR3 sequence (DNA): TGTGCCACCAGCCACTACAATGAGCAGTTCTTC. Translation gives CATSHYNEQFF.

The chain joins TRBV21-1 to TRBJ1-1; the table calls TRBD1, which could not be checked here. TRBV21-1 is shown as a pseudogene. The CDR3 is 17 amino acids. In DNA form, the CDR3 reads TGTGCCAGCAGCAAATTAGTACGTGGACAGGGTGTCCCTGAAGCTTTCTTT. Translating gives CASSKLVRGQGVPEAFF.

The chain uses TRBV24-1 and TRBJ1-2, with a tentative D call TRBD1 (5 bases). The germline V gene encodes CDR1 KGHDR and CDR2 SFDVKD. CDR3 length: 16 residues. The germline V and J ends were trimmed by 3 bases and 4 bases, with 17 bases remaining between them. CDR3 sequence reads: CATSDMSTGGVYGYTF. The CDR3 coding sequence is TGTGCCACCAGTGATATGTCCACGGGGGGGGTCTATGGCTACACCTTC.

V is TRBV7-2 and J is TRBJ1-2; 8 bases map to TRBD1. The CDR3 runs to 16 residues. V lost 0 bases to trimming and J lost 3 bases; unmatched junction nucleotides: 6. Germline loops: CDR1 SGHTA, CDR2 FQGNSA. CDR3 in DNA: TGTGCCAGCAGCTTAGCGCACGGACAGGGCCACTATGGCTACACCTTC. Translating gives CASSLAHGQGHYGYTF.

The chain employs TRBV7-9 and TRBJ1-5, with D hard to call. Trimming took off 5 bases at V and 4 bases at J, with 6 bases between the two ends. The CDR3 is 12 amino acids. CDR1 and CDR2 from the germline V gene are SEHNR and FQNEAQ (reference sequence). The CDR3 here is CASSLPNQPQHF. CDR3 sequence (DNA): TGTGCCAGCAGCCTACCTAATCAGCCCCAGCATTTT.

This chain joins TRBV29-1 and TRBJ1-2; 7 bases fit TRBD1. This CDR3 has 13 amino acids. Germline CDR1 SQVTM, CDR2 ANQGSEA. V was clipped by 3 bases and J by 5 bases; unmatched bases: 6. This chain's CDR3 is CSVDPPGGYGYTF. The CDR3, as DNA: TGCAGCGTTGATCCGCCAGGGGGGTATGGCTACACCTTC.

This chain uses TRBV5-8 with TRBJ1-1; 8 bases are a match to TRBD1. The CDR3 is made up of 16 amino acids. From germline, CDR1 is SGHTS and CDR2 YDEGEE. Trimming removed 4 bases from V and 2 bases from J; junction bases left unmatched: 10. DNA for the CDR3: TGTGCCAGCAGCCCCTCTCAGGGGGCCGTAAACACTGAAGCTTTCTTT. This gives the protein CASSPSQGAVNTEAFF.

The chain is built from TRBV3-1 (or the pseudogene TRBV3-2) and TRBJ2-7; 7 bases fit TRBD2. The V gene's germline CDR1 is LGHDT and CDR2 YNNKEL (reference sequence). This CDR3 is 14 amino acids long. J lost 7 bases, V lost 4 bases, and 10 bases had no gene match. The CDR3: CASSPSGAPSEQYV. The CDR3 DNA sequence: TGTGCCAGCAGCCCGAGCGGGGCCCCTTCAGAGCAGTACGTC.

In this sample, this clone turned up a few times. The chain employs TRBV18 and TRBJ1-1; TRBD1 is a possible D gene (6 bases). This CDR3 is built from 17 residues. Trimming took 3 bases from V and 5 from J, leaving 22 bases between them. Germline V lookup: CDR1 KGHSH, CDR2 LQKENI. CDR3 nucleotides: TGTGCCAGCTCACCCCTGACAGGCGGGGGTGTTGGGACTGAAGCTTTCTTT. This codes for CASSPLTGGGVGTEAFF.

The genes are TRBV4-2 and TRBJ2-1; TRBD2 matches 11 bases. The CDR3 runs to 21 residues. Germline V gene sequence: CDR1 LGHNA, CDR2 YNFKEQ. V trimming: 2 bases; J trimming: 0 bases; junction bases outside the gene matches: 15. CDR3 nucleotide sequence: TGTGCCAGCAGCCAAATAGCACCTGGGCTAGCGGGAGGAAGCTCCTACAATGAGCAGTTCTTC. Translation gives CASSQIAPGLAGGSSYNEQFF.

The chain carries TRBV5-1 and TRBJ1-2, with 10 bases aligning to TRBD1. The CDR3 spans 17 residues. Germline V CDR1 and CDR2: SGHRS, YFSETQ. Unmatched junction bases numbered 10, after V lost 4 bases and J lost 1 base. The CDR3 bases are TGCGCCAGCAGCGACTTGACAGGGGGCCGGGGTAACTATGGCTACACCTTC. Protein sequence: CASSDLTGGRGNYGYTF.

The genes are TRBV7-8 and TRBJ2-7; 7 bases agree with TRBD1. Germline assignment: CDR1 SGHVS and CDR2 FQNEAQ. This CDR3 is built from 16 residues. V shed 1 base, J shed 3 bases, and the junction held 9 bases outside the gene matches. CDR3 sequence reads: CASSLEGRGQFYEQYV. The CDR3 DNA sequence: TGTGCCAGCAGCTTAGAGGGCCGGGGACAGTTCTACGAGCAGTACGTC.